This paragraph reports one TCR beta chain. This specimen comes from a study of blood T cell repertoires in COVID-19. V gave up 3 bases and J gave up 3 bases; unmatched junction bases: 7. Germline V CDR1 and CDR2: MNHEY, SVGEGT. The CDR3 runs to 15 residues. Clones were read by immunoSEQ multiplex PCR, and TCRdb kept only the in-frame ones, dropping some. The sample shows about 200,000 clones, 70% to 85% of them seen only once. In assigning cohorts, the study relied on participant-reported clinical history. The clonotype was recovered from a woman aged 55-70 years with acute COVID-19. This chain links TRBV6-2 or TRBV6-3 with TRBJ2-7, with 8 nucleotides matching TRBD1. Sequencing was carried out using PBMCs or T cells enriched from blood (not recorded which). CDR3 coding DNA: TGTGCCAGCAGTTATAGACAGGGGACAATCTACGAGCAGTACTTC. It yields the protein CASSYRQGTIYEQYF.